The 25 T cell receptor beta chains in this list originate from one sample, sequenced in a study of blood T cell repertoires in COVID-19. Generated by immunoSEQ multiplex PCR, the TCRdb table keeps only in-frame clones and is missing some. The table lists about 62,000 clones, 86% of them singletons. Sequenced material: peripheral blood. These receptors all stem from a woman aged 80 or over with acute or convalescent COVID-19.

The chain employs TRBV5-1 and TRBJ1-6; D might be TRBD1 (5 bases). The CDR3 has 14 amino acids. Germline assignment: CDR1 SGHRS and CDR2 YFSETQ. Trimming cost V 0 bases and J 5 bases, with 6 bases left between them. CDR3 sequence reads: CASSLDRNNSPLHF. CDR3 DNA: TGCGCCAGCAGCTTGGACAGGAATAATTCACCCCTCCACTTT.

The chain joins TRBV7-3 to TRBJ2-7; the match to TRBD2 covers 9 bases. Trimming removed 1 base from V and 12 bases from J; junction bases left unmatched: 7. This CDR3 has 13 amino acids. CDR1 SGHTA and CDR2 FQGTGA come from the germline V gene. The CDR3 sequence: CASSLILAGRLYF. Here the CDR3 DNA reads TGTGCCAGCAGCTTAATCCTAGCGGGAAGGCTGTACTTC.

This chain joins TRBV30 and TRBJ2-7, with 8 bases matching TRBD2. Germline CDR1 reads GTSNPN; CDR2 reads SVGIG (reference sequence). With 5 bases clipped from V and 0 bases from J, the junction kept 9 bases outside the gene matches. This CDR3 is built from 15 residues. The CDR3 region is CAWFPAGTSSYEQYF. The CDR3 nucleotides read TGTGCCTGGTTCCCGGCGGGGACTAGCTCCTACGAGCAGTACTTC.

This clone was seen only a few times. The chain has TRBV5-1 and TRBJ2-1, with 8 positions matching TRBD1. The V gene end was trimmed by 4 bases and the J gene end by 4 bases; junction bases not matched to a gene: 4. The CDR3 is 14 residues long. The germline CDR1 and CDR2 sequences are SGHRS and YFSETQ. The CDR3 DNA reads TGCGCCAGCAGCCTGGGACAGGAGTACAATGAGCAGTTCTTC. Translation gives CASSLGQEYNEQFF.

The chain carries TRBV19 and TRBJ2-5; 14 bases fit TRBD2. CDR3 length: 18 residues. V lost 5 bases to trimming and J lost 2 bases; unmatched junction nucleotides: 10. The germline V gene encodes CDR1 LNHDA and CDR2 SQIVND (reference sequence). The CDR3 coding sequence is TGTGCCAGTAGTGCTCGGACTAGCGGGGGGACCCTTCAAGAGACCCAGTACTTC. It yields the protein CASSARTSGGTLQETQYF.

V is TRBV6-5 and J is TRBJ1-1; tentative D call: TRBD1 (6 bases). V was cut by 4 bases and J by 0 bases, with 9 bases left in between. The CDR3 loop spans 14 amino acids. CDR1 and CDR2 from the germline V gene are MNHEY and SVGAGI. CDR3 DNA: TGTGCCAGCAGTTCACGGACAGTGAACACTGAAGCTTTCTTT. It encodes CASSSRTVNTEAFF.

The chain recombines TRBV5-1 with TRBJ2-1, with 8 nucleotides matching TRBD1. The trim removed 5 bases at V and 4 bases at J, leaving 8 bases unmatched. Looked up from germline, CDR1 is SGHRS and CDR2 is YFSETQ. The CDR3 is 15 amino acids. CDR3 amino acids: CASSEQGARYNEQFF. The CDR3 DNA sequence: TGCGCCAGCAGTGAGCAGGGGGCTCGGTACAATGAGCAGTTCTTC.

The V and J genes are TRBV18 and TRBJ2-5; tentative D call: TRBD2 (6 bases). The CDR3 covers 13 residues. Trimming removed 3 bases from V and 2 bases from J, with 7 bases in between. Germline V CDR1 and CDR2: KGHSH, LQKENI. The DNA of the CDR3 is TGTGCCAGCTCACCGACTAGGCAAGAGACCCAGTACTTC. Translating gives CASSPTRQETQYF.

V and J are TRBV3-1 (or the pseudogene TRBV3-2) and TRBJ1-2, with D uncertain. The germline V gene encodes CDR1 LGHDT and CDR2 YNNKEL (reference sequence). V was clipped by 1 base and J by 4 bases, with 13 bases between them. The CDR3 sequence is 15 residues long. In nucleotides, the CDR3 is TGTGCCAGCAGCCAAGGAGCTCCCACCGTCTATGGCTACACCTTC. It is translated as CASSQGAPTVYGYTF.

V and J are TRBV18 and TRBJ1-5; D unresolved. The CDR3 is 14 residues long. The germline gives CDR1 KGHSH, CDR2 LQKENI. V lost 6 bases and J 0 bases, leaving 9 bases between the germline ends. CDR3 coding DNA: TGTGCCAGCTCGTCAGGTTATAGCAATCAGCCCCAGCATTTT. It encodes CASSSGYSNQPQHF.

V usage is TRBV5-8 and J usage is TRBJ2-3; tentative D call: TRBD1 (7 bases). Between the trimmed V and J ends, which lost 4 bases and 9 bases, there was a span of 18 bases. The germline CDR1 and CDR2 sequences are SGHTS and YDEGEE. This CDR3 has 14 residues. The CDR3 DNA reads TGTGCCAGCAGCGTAGCGATACAGGGGAGGACGCAGTATTTT. It translates to CASSVAIQGRTQYF.

The chain uses TRBV28 and TRBJ1-4, with D perhaps TRBD1 (5 bases). The V end lost 5 bases, the J end lost 5 bases, and 12 bases lay between the germline ends. Germline values: CDR1 MDHEN, CDR2 SYDVKM. This CDR3 has 14 amino acids. The CDR3 spells CASSAAGPNEKLFF. As DNA, the CDR3 is TGTGCCAGCAGTGCGGCAGGGCCAAATGAAAAACTGTTTTTT.

The rearrangement uses TRBV6-2 or TRBV6-3 and TRBJ2-7; possibly TRBD1 for D (5 bases). Looked up from germline, CDR1 is MNHEY and CDR2 is SVGEGT. V lost 2 bases, J lost 1 base, and 9 bases lay in between. The CDR3 contains 14 residues. The CDR3 here is CASSYGQGSYEQYF. The DNA for the CDR3 is TGTGCCAGCAGTTACGGGCAGGGATCCTACGAGCAGTACTTC.

The chain recombines TRBV18 with TRBJ2-7; a possible D gene is TRBD1 (5 bases). Germline assignment: CDR1 KGHSH and CDR2 LQKENI. The V end lost 4 bases, the J end lost 5 bases, and 15 bases lay between the germline ends. This CDR3 contains 14 residues. The CDR3 sequence: CASSLGLREDEQYF. The CDR3 nucleotides read TGTGCCAGCTCACTGGGGCTCAGGGAAGACGAGCAGTACTTC. Looking up the rest from reference TRBV18 and TRBJ2-7 gives the full variable domain: NAGVMQNPRHLVRRRGQEARLRCSPMKGHSHVYWYRQLPEEGLKFMVYLQKENIIDESGMPKERFSAEFPKEGPSILRIQQVVRGDSAAYFCASSLGLREDEQYFGPGTRLTVT.

This rearrangement joins TRBV3-1 (or the pseudogene TRBV3-2) to TRBJ1-1; tentatively, D is TRBD1 (5 bases). With 3 bases removed from V and 6 bases from J, the gap between germline ends came to 14 bases. This CDR3 has 14 amino acids. Germline V gene sequence: CDR1 LGHDT, CDR2 YNNKEL (reference sequence). DNA for the CDR3: TGTGCCAGCAGCCAGTTCTTGGACAATGCTGAAGCTTTCTTT. Translated, it gives CASSQFLDNAEAFF.

The V call is TRBV3-1 (or the pseudogene TRBV3-2), the J call TRBJ1-6, with 9 bases fitting TRBD1. J gave up 7 bases and V 5 bases, and 6 bases lay outside the gene matches. CDR1 LGHDT and CDR2 YNNKEL come from the germline V gene (reference sequence). The CDR3 consists of 15 residues. Here the CDR3 reads CASSVGQGRNSPLHF. The CDR3 DNA reads TGTGCCAGCAGCGTTGGACAGGGGAGGAATTCACCCCTCCACTTT.

The rearrangement joins TRBV19 to TRBJ1-1; 8 bases map to TRBD1. This CDR3 has 15 amino acids. Losses at the gene ends were 3 bases for V and 6 bases for J; bases not matched to a gene: 9. Per the germline V gene, CDR1 is LNHDA and CDR2 is SQIVND (reference sequence). The CDR3 DNA reads TGTGCCAGTAGTATTGGGCAGGGGGCGCGCTCTGAAGCTTTCTTT. Its translation: CASSIGQGARSEAFF.

This clone was counted once. The rearrangement uses TRBV7-9 and TRBJ2-3, with D tentatively TRBD2 (6 bases). Germline assignment: CDR1 SEHNR and CDR2 FQNEAQ (reference sequence). Trimming removed 1 base from V and 0 bases from J, with 14 bases in between. This CDR3 comprises 17 residues. CDR3 in amino acids: CASSLGGLATSTDTQYF. The CDR3 DNA reads TGTGCCAGCAGCTTAGGTGGGCTAGCGACTAGCACAGATACGCAGTATTTT.

The rearrangement links TRBV6-5 to TRBJ2-5; 7 bases line up with TRBD1. Germline V gene lookup returns CDR1 MNHEY and CDR2 SVGAGI. The CDR3 is 15 residues long. The junction had 13 bases not matched to a gene; V was cut back by 6 bases and J by 6 bases. The CDR3 nucleotides read TGTGCCAGCAGAGTGAGGGGACAGACCTCACAGACCCAGTACTTC. Translation gives CASRVRGQTSQTQYF.

This sequence joins TRBV6-5 and TRBJ2-3; no firm D call. The CDR3 spans 12 residues. The V end lost 8 bases, the J end lost 4 bases, and 10 bases lay between the germline ends. The V gene's germline CDR1 is MNHEY and CDR2 SVGAGI. This chain's CDR3 is CASLGYPDTQYF. CDR3 nucleotide sequence: TGTGCCAGCTTGGGCTACCCAGATACGCAGTATTTT.

The CDR3 bases are TGTGCCAGTAGTAACAGGGTGGACGAGCAGTACTTC. Its translation is CASSNRVDEQYF. The V gene is TRBV19, the J gene TRBJ2-7; maybe TRBD1 (6 bases). The germline CDR1 and CDR2 sequences are LNHDA and SQIVND (reference sequence). Trimming took off 4 bases at V and 5 bases at J, with 9 bases between the two ends. CDR3 length: 12 amino acids.

CDR3 amino acids: CASSPDRDREQYF. Here the CDR3 DNA reads TGTGCCAGCAGCCCAGACAGGGACCGGGAGCAGTACTTC. The chain couples TRBV7-2 to TRBJ2-7, with 7 nucleotides matching TRBD1. Germline loops: CDR1 SGHTA, CDR2 FQGNSA. The CDR3 consists of 13 residues. V was clipped by 5 bases and J by 7 bases; unmatched bases: 8.

The chain combines TRBV2 with TRBJ1-2; 12 bases are shared with TRBD1. The CDR3 covers 14 residues. Looked up from germline, CDR1 is SNHLY and CDR2 is FYNNEI. The J segment lost 4 bases and the V segment lost 5 bases, leaving 2 bases of the junction unmatched. CDR3 sequence: CASSQGQGAYGYTF. CDR3 nucleotides: TGTGCCAGCAGTCAGGGACAGGGGGCCTATGGCTACACCTTC.

This clone was picked up a small number of times. DNA for the CDR3: TGTGCCAGCAGCGTAGGAGGTAGGGGCTACGAGCAGTACTTC. It specifies CASSVGGRGYEQYF. The chain joins TRBV9 to TRBJ2-7, with D maybe TRBD1 (5 bases). Per the germline V gene, CDR1 is SGDLS and CDR2 is YYNGEE. Trimming took off 0 bases at V and 3 bases at J, with 10 bases between the two ends. The CDR3 spans 14 residues.

This clone turned up a few times. The chain has TRBV7-3 and TRBJ1-1, with D perhaps matching TRBD1 (5 bases). Germline-derived CDR1 and CDR2 are SGHTA and FQGTGA. The V and J ends lost 5 bases and 4 bases respectively, with 14 bases between them. The CDR3 extends over 14 amino acids. This chain's CDR3 is CASSASQASTEAFF. For the CDR3, the DNA is TGTGCCAGCAGCGCCTCACAGGCGTCCACTGAAGCTTTCTTT.